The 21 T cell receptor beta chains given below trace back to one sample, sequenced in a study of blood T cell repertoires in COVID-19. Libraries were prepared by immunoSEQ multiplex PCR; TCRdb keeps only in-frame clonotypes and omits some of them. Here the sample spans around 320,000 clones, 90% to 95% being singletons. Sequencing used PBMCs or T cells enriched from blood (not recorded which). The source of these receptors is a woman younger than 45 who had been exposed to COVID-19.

CDR3 in DNA: TGCGCCAGCAGCTTGGGTTGGCGGGATACGCAGTATTTT. Amino acids: CASSLGWRDTQYF. V usage is TRBV5-1 and J usage is TRBJ2-3; no reliable D call. Per the germline V gene, CDR1 is SGHRS and CDR2 is YFSETQ. The length of the CDR3 is 13 residues. V was shortened by 0 bases and J by 6 bases, with 8 bases between the two germline ends.

CDR3 protein: CASSLGQGAEAFF. In DNA form, the CDR3 reads TGCGCCAGCAGCTTGGGACAGGGGGCTGAAGCTTTCTTT. The chain recombines TRBV5-1 with TRBJ1-1; 9 bases map to TRBD1. The CDR3 runs to 13 residues. Unmatched junction bases numbered 0, after V lost 0 bases and J lost 6 bases. Germline lookup yields CDR1 SGHRS and CDR2 YFSETQ.

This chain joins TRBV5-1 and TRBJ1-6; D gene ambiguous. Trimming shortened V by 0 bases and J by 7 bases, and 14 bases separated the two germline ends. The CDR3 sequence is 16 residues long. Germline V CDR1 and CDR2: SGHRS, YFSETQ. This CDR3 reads CASSLVGYSPNSPLHF. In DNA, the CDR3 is TGCGCCAGCAGCTTGGTCGGATACAGTCCAAATTCACCCCTCCACTTT.

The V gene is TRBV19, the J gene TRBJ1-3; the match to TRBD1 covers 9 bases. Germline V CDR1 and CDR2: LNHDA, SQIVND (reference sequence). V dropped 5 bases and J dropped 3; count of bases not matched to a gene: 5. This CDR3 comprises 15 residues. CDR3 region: CASSSTGGFGNTIYF. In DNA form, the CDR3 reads TGTGCCAGTAGTTCAACAGGGGGCTTTGGAAACACCATATATTTT. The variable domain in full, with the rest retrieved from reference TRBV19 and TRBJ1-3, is DGGITQSPKYLFRKEGQNVTLSCEQNLNHDAMYWYRQDPGQGLRLIYYSQIVNDFQKGDIAEGYSVSREKKESFPLTVTSAQKNPTAFYLCASSSTGGFGNTIYFGEGSWLTVV.

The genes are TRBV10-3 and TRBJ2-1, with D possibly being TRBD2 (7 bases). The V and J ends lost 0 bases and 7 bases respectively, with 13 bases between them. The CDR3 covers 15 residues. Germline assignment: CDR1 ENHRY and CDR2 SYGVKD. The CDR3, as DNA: TGTGCCATCAGTGAGTCGAGGGGGGGCGGGAATGAGCAGTTCTTC. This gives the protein CAISESRGGGNEQFF.

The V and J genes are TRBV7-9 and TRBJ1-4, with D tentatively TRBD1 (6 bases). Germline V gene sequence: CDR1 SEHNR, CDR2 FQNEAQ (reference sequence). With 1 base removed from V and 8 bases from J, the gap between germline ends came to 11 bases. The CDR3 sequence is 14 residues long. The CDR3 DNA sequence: TGTGCCAGCAGCTTAGAGGGTCAGGGGGAAAAACTGTTTTTT. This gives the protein CASSLEGQGEKLFF.

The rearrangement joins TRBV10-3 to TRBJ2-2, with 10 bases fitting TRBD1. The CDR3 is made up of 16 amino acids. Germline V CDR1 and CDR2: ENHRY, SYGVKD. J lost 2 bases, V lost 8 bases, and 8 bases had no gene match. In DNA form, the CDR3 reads TGTGCCATCTCTTTGCGGGACAGGGGTAACACCGGGGAGCTGTTTTTT. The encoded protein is CAISLRDRGNTGELFF.

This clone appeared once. Written as DNA, the CDR3 is TGTGCCAGCAGCTCCTCAATGGCTAGCGGGGGGCCGAACTACAATGAGCAGTTCTTC. This sequence encodes CASSSSMASGGPNYNEQFF. The chain is built from TRBV7-3 and TRBJ2-1, with 11 positions matching TRBD2. CDR1 is SGHTA and CDR2 is FQGTGA in the germline V gene. This CDR3 has 19 residues. V dropped 4 bases and J dropped 3; count of bases not matched to a gene: 14.

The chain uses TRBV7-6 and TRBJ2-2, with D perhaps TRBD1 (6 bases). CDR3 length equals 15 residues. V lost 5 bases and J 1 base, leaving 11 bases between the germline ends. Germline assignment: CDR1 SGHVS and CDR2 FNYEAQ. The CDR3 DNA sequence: TGTGCCAGCAGCCTCGAGACAGGGAACACCGGGGAGCTGTTTTTT. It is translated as CASSLETGNTGELFF. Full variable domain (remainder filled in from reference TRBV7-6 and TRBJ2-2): GAGVSQSPRYKVTKRGQDVALRCDPISGHVSLYWYRQALGQGPEFLTYFNYEAQQDKSGLPNDRFSAERPEGSISTLTIQRTEQRDSAMYRCASSLETGNTGELFFGEGSRLTVL.

The CDR3 protein is CASRGTSGANNEQFF. CDR3 sequence (DNA): TGTGCCAGCAGAGGGACTAGCGGGGCAAACAATGAGCAGTTCTTC. The gene calls are TRBV5-4 and TRBJ2-1, with 13 nucleotides matching TRBD2. The V gene end was trimmed by 5 bases and the J gene end by 5 bases; junction bases not matched to a gene: 4. The CDR3 extends over 15 amino acids. In germline, CDR1 is SGHNT, CDR2 YYREEE (reference sequence).

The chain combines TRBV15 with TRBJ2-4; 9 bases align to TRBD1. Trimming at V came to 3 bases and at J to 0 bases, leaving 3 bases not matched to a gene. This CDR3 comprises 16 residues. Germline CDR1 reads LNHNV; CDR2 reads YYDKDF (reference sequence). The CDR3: CATSRTGGLAKNIQYF. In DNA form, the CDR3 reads TGTGCCACCAGCAGGACAGGGGGGCTAGCCAAAAACATTCAGTACTTC.

CDR3 nucleotide sequence: TGCGCCAGCAGCTTGGTAGCCGGGAACACCGGGGAGCTGTTTTTT. As protein: CASSLVAGNTGELFF. The rearrangement links TRBV5-1 to TRBJ2-2; D unresolved. V dropped 0 bases and J dropped 1 base, with 7 bases sitting between them. There are 15 residues in the CDR3. Germline V gene data show CDR1 as SGHRS and CDR2 as YFSETQ.

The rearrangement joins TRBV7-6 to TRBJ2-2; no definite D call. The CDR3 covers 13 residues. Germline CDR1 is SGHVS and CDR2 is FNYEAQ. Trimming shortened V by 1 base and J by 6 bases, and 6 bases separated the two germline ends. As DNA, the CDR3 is TGTGCCAGCAGCTTAGTTAGTGCCGGGGAGCTGTTTTTT. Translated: CASSLVSAGELFF.

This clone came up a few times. The CDR3 sequence is CASSDIILFESGVPGELFF. The CDR3 nucleotides read TGTGCCAGCAGCGACATTATACTCTTCGAAAGCGGGGTACCCGGGGAGCTGTTTTTT. The gene calls are TRBV7-9 and TRBJ2-2; 7 positions match TRBD2. CDR1 is SEHNR and CDR2 is FQNEAQ in the germline V gene (reference sequence). V dropped 5 bases and J dropped 6; count of bases not matched to a gene: 21. This CDR3 contains 19 residues.

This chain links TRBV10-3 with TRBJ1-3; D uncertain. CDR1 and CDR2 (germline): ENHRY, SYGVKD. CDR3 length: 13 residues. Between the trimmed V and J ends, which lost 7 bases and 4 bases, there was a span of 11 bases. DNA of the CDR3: TGTGCCATCATTTCACAGCTCGGAAACACCATATATTTT. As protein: CAIISQLGNTIYF.

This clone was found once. CDR3 residues: CASSTDWMISGNTIYF. CDR3 DNA sequence: TGCGCCAGCAGCACGGACTGGATGATCTCTGGAAACACCATATATTTT. The chain has TRBV5-1 and TRBJ1-3; D not certain. V was clipped by 4 bases and J by 0 bases, with 14 bases between them. The CDR3 has 16 residues. The germline gives CDR1 SGHRS, CDR2 YFSETQ.

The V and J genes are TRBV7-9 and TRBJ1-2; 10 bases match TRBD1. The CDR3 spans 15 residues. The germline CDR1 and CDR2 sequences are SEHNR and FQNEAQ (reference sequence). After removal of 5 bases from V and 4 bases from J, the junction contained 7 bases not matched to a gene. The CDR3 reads CASSAQRTGGYGYTF. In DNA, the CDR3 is TGTGCCAGCAGCGCACAAAGGACAGGGGGCTATGGCTACACCTTC.

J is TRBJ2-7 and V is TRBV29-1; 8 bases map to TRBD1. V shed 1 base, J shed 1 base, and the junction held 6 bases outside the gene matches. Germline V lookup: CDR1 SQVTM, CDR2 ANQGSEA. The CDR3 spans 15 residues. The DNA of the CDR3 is TGCAGCGTTGAAGGGACAGGGCCGCTTTCCTACGAGCAGTACTTC. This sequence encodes CSVEGTGPLSYEQYF.

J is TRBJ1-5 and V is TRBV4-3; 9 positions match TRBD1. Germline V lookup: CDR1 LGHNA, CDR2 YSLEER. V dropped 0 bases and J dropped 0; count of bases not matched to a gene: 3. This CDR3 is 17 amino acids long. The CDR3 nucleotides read TGCGCCAGCAGCCAAGAACAGGGGGCCTATAGCAATCAGCCCCAGCATTTT. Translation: CASSQEQGAYSNQPQHF.

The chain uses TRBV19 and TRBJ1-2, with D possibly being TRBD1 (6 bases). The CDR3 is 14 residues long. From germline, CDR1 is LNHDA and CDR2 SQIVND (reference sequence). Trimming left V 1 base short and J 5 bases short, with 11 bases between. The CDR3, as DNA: TGTGCCAGTAGTATAGTGGGGGCCGGATATGGCTACACCTTC. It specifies CASSIVGAGYGYTF.

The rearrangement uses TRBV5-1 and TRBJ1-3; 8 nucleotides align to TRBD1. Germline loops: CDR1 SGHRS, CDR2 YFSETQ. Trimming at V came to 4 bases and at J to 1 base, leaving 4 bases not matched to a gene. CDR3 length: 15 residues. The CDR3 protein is CASSTGQASGNTIYF. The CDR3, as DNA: TGCGCCAGCAGCACGGGACAGGCATCTGGAAACACCATATATTTT.